This passage covers 25 T cell receptor beta chains from one sample sequenced in a study of T-cell memory formation after mild COVID-19. One entry per CDR3 protein, called by TCRdb with MiXCR from the 5' RACE reads. Among roughly 100,000 distinct CDR3 sequences listed, about 18% were seen once. The specimen was PBMCs or a T cell subset sorted from them (not recorded which). The receptors here all came from an adult woman who had mild COVID-19 (a few samples of this study predate the infection). Cell type and time point are not known.

A remark on this clonotype: The germline gene is not matched at one end of the junction; a read error may be the cause. The chain joins TRBV4-3 to TRBJ1-1, with TRBD1 matching over 8 bases. The CDR3 runs 16 residues. Germline assignment: CDR1 LGHNA and CDR2 YSLEER. The CDR3 sequence is CASSKDNTGGNTEAFF. Here the CDR3 DNA reads TGCGCCAGCAGCAAAGACAACACAGGGGGGAACACTGAAGCTTTCTTT.

The chain carries TRBV12-3 or TRBV12-4 and TRBJ2-2; TRBD2 aligns across 8 bases. The CDR3 covers 20 residues. The ends lost 4 bases at V and 7 bases at J; junction bases unmatched: 23. The CDR3 loop is CASSSPLSPSSGGLGGELFF. The CDR3 DNA follows: TGTGCCAGCAGTTCCCCCCTCTCCCCTAGCTCGGGGGGGCTCGGCGGGGAGCTGTTTTTT.

The chain has TRBV2 and TRBJ2-7, with TRBD1 matching over 7 bases. After removal of 5 bases from V and 0 bases from J, the junction contained 7 bases not matched to a gene. Germline-derived CDR1 and CDR2 are SNHLY and FYNNEI. The CDR3 totals 15 residues. The CDR3 nucleotides are TGTGCCAGCAGTACCGGGACAGAGAGCTCCTACGAGCAGTACTTC. Translated, it gives CASSTGTESSYEQYF.

This clonotype turned up a few times. The chain uses TRBV6-5 and TRBJ2-3; 8 nucleotides line up with TRBD1. CDR1 and CDR2 (germline): MNHEY, SVGAGI. CDR3 length: 16 residues. Trimming removed 6 bases from V and 1 base from J; junction bases left unmatched: 9. In DNA, the CDR3 is TGTGCCAGCAGGGACAGGGCGATGGCCGGCACAGATACGCAGTATTTT. This sequence encodes CASRDRAMAGTDTQYF.

Only a few counts were recorded for this clonotype. The genes are TRBV12-3 or TRBV12-4 and TRBJ2-1, with 10 bases that match TRBD2. The CDR3 loop spans 15 amino acids. With 5 bases clipped from V and 2 bases from J, the junction kept 3 bases outside the gene matches. CDR3 residues: CASSGAGGAYNEQFF. Written as DNA, the CDR3 is TGTGCCAGCAGTGGAGCGGGAGGGGCCTACAATGAGCAGTTCTTC.

In this sample, this clonotype turned up a few times. The J gene is TRBJ2-7, the V gene TRBV9; D is perhaps TRBD2 (5 bases). The CDR3 contains 14 residues. Germline CDR1 and CDR2: SGDLS and YYNGEE. V was trimmed by 4 bases and J by 3 bases, leaving 14 bases between them. CDR3 DNA: TGTGCCAGCAGCTCGGGCGGGCGAGACTACGAGCAGTACTTC. Its translation is CASSSGGRDYEQYF.

V is TRBV4-1 and J is TRBJ1-1; D is uncertain. The length of the CDR3 is 13 residues. With 3 bases removed from V and 1 base from J, the gap between germline ends came to 6 bases. CDR1 and CDR2 (germline): MGHRA, YSYEKL. DNA for the CDR3: TGCGCCAGCAGCCACGTCCAGAACACTGAAGCTTTCTTT. Amino acid sequence: CASSHVQNTEAFF.

In its sample, this clonotype was seen many times. This chain joins TRBV6-5 and TRBJ1-1; D is ambiguous. CDR1 is MNHEY and CDR2 is SVGAGI in the germline V gene. CDR3 size: 14 residues. The V and J ends lost 0 bases and 3 bases respectively, with 8 bases between them. CDR3 in amino acids: CASSYSAGYTEAFF. CDR3 sequence (DNA): TGTGCCAGCAGTTACTCGGCGGGGTACACTGAAGCTTTCTTT.

This rearrangement joins TRBV20-1 to TRBJ2-7; 9 nucleotides match TRBD2. This CDR3 has 15 amino acids. Germline V CDR1 and CDR2: DFQATT, SNEGSKA (reference sequence). With V trimmed by 3 bases and J by 0 bases, 6 bases remained unmatched. In DNA, the CDR3 is TGCAGTGCTAGTAAGGGCGGGAGGGCCTCCTACGAGCAGTACTTC. Protein: CSASKGGRASYEQYF.

V and J are TRBV9 and TRBJ2-7; D is unclear. The CDR3 is made up of 15 amino acids. V was clipped by 0 bases and J by 2 bases, with 12 bases between them. Per germline, CDR1 SGDLS and CDR2 YYNGEE. The CDR3 DNA is TGTGCCAGCAGCGTAGAAGAGACACCAACCTACGAGCAGTACTTC. This codes for CASSVEETPTYEQYF.

This clonotype was counted between two and nine times. The rearrangement links TRBV7-6 to TRBJ2-1, with 9 nucleotides matching TRBD2. This CDR3 has 16 amino acids. Germline V gene sequence: CDR1 SGHVS, CDR2 FNYEAQ. Losses at the gene ends were 1 base for V and 4 bases for J; bases not matched to a gene: 5. The CDR3 spells CASSLVRLAEYNEQFF. The CDR3 DNA follows: TGTGCCAGCAGCTTAGTGAGACTAGCGGAATACAATGAGCAGTTCTTC.

This clonotype was found a few times. The rearrangement joins TRBV20-1 to TRBJ1-5; 8 nucleotides line up with TRBD1. The CDR3 is 19 amino acids. Germline V CDR1 and CDR2: DFQATT, SNEGSKA (reference sequence). Trimming took 1 base from V and 0 from J; bases not matched to a gene: 14. In nucleotides, the CDR3 is TGCAGTGCTAGAGCCCCTCCTCCGGGACAGGCTTATAGCAATCAGCCCCAGCATTTT. Translated, it gives CSARAPPPGQAYSNQPQHF.

This clonotype was counted between two and nine times. This rearrangement joins TRBV6-5 to TRBJ1-1; no firm D call. The germline V and J ends were trimmed by 6 bases and 0 bases, with 5 bases remaining between them. The CDR3 runs to 12 residues. In germline, CDR1 is MNHEY, CDR2 SVGAGI. CDR3 DNA: TGTGCCAGCAGACAAGTGAACACTGAAGCTTTCTTT. Encoded protein: CASRQVNTEAFF.

The sample holds a few counts of this clonotype. This rearrangement joins TRBV11-1 to TRBJ2-1, with 7 bases matching TRBD2. After removal of 4 bases from V and 9 bases from J, the junction contained 6 bases not matched to a gene. Germline V lookup: CDR1 SGHAT, CDR2 FQDESV (reference sequence). The CDR3 spans 13 residues. In DNA form, the CDR3 reads TGTGCCAGCAGCTGGACTAGTCGCGGTGAGCAGTTCTTC. This gives the protein CASSWTSRGEQFF.

This clonotype showed up just a few times. This rearrangement joins TRBV7-8 to TRBJ1-2, with 8 nucleotides matching TRBD1. The CDR3 spans 15 residues. V lost 5 bases, J lost 3 bases, and 8 bases stayed unmatched. Germline CDR1 is SGHVS and CDR2 is FQNEAQ. This CDR3 reads CASSKLTGVDYGYTF. The DNA for the CDR3 is TGTGCCAGCAGCAAACTGACAGGGGTCGACTATGGCTACACCTTC.

The rearrangement joins TRBV20-1 to TRBJ1-2; 9 bases are shared with TRBD1. The J segment lost 8 bases and the V segment lost 0 bases, leaving 4 bases of the junction unmatched. This CDR3 comprises 13 residues. The V gene's germline CDR1 is DFQATT and CDR2 SNEGSKA (reference sequence). CDR3 amino acids: CSARDRQGGGYTF. Here the CDR3 DNA reads TGCAGTGCTAGAGACCGACAGGGGGGAGGCTACACCTTC.

This clonotype was seen a few times. The V call is TRBV4-1, the J call TRBJ1-1; no definite D call. CDR1 MGHRA and CDR2 YSYEKL come from the germline V gene. There are 14 residues in the CDR3. The V end lost 1 base, the J end lost 4 bases, and 10 bases lay between the germline ends. CDR3 nucleotide sequence: TGCGCCAGCAGCCAAGCCGGCCAGGTCACTGAAGCTTTCTTT. It specifies CASSQAGQVTEAFF.

The chain joins TRBV6-2 or TRBV6-3 to TRBJ1-5; D gene uncertain. This CDR3 contains 13 residues. The V end was cut by 7 bases, the J end by 4 bases, with 11 bases between. The germline V gene encodes CDR1 MNHEY and CDR2 SVGEGT. CDR3 residues: CASTGVQNQPQHF. In DNA form, the CDR3 reads TGTGCCAGCACGGGAGTGCAGAATCAGCCCCAGCATTTT.

Ten or more counts support this clonotype. The chain links TRBV27 to TRBJ2-1; D is ambiguous. CDR1 MNHEY and CDR2 SMNVEV come from the germline V gene (reference sequence). Trimming shortened V by 4 bases and J by 5 bases, and 15 bases separated the two germline ends. The CDR3 is 15 amino acids. The CDR3 spells CASSSGPPVDNEQFF. The CDR3 DNA follows: TGTGCCAGCAGTTCCGGACCGCCCGTAGACAATGAGCAGTTCTTC.

This clonotype appeared a few times. The rearrangement links TRBV20-1 to TRBJ2-1; tentative D call: TRBD2 (6 bases). Deletions cut 5 bases from V and 10 bases from J, with 15 bases between. The V gene's germline CDR1 is DFQATT and CDR2 SNEGSKA (reference sequence). This CDR3 is built from 12 residues. The CDR3 DNA reads TGCAGTGCTCAGAGGCGGGAAGGAGAGCAGTTCTTC. It encodes CSAQRREGEQFF.

CDR3 loop: CASSSLGSSNEQFF. DNA of the CDR3: TGTGCCAGCAGCTCCCTCGGATCAAGCAATGAGCAGTTCTTC. This rearrangement joins TRBV7-6 to TRBJ2-1; D not resolved. From germline, CDR1 is SGHVS and CDR2 FNYEAQ. CDR3 length: 14 amino acids. V gave up 4 bases and J gave up 6 bases, with 13 bases separating them.

This clonotype was observed at least ten times. The chain recombines TRBV7-3 with TRBJ1-1, with 7 bases identical to TRBD1. Germline CDR1 reads SGHTA; CDR2 reads FQGTGA. This CDR3 is 13 amino acids long. V trimming: 5 bases; J trimming: 7 bases; junction bases outside the gene matches: 7. The CDR3 region is CASSPGQVHEAFF. DNA of the CDR3: TGTGCCAGCAGCCCCGGACAGGTTCATGAAGCTTTCTTT.

The chain combines TRBV11-2 with TRBJ2-2; 9 bases are shared with TRBD2. Losses at the gene ends were 0 bases for V and 4 bases for J; bases not matched to a gene: 15. This CDR3 comprises 20 residues. From germline, CDR1 is SGHAT and CDR2 FQNNGV. The CDR3 is CASSLEPPGAGGPGTGELFF. Here the CDR3 DNA reads TGTGCCAGCAGCTTAGAGCCCCCAGGGGCGGGGGGGCCTGGCACCGGGGAGCTGTTTTTT.

The rearrangement links TRBV7-9 to TRBJ2-5; tentative D call: TRBD2 (5 bases). V lost 2 bases and J 9 bases, leaving 19 bases between the germline ends. CDR3 length: 15 residues. Per germline, CDR1 SEHNR and CDR2 FQNEAQ (reference sequence). The CDR3 region is CASSLPEDHTGAQYF. The CDR3 DNA reads TGTGCCAGCAGCTTACCGGAGGACCACACCGGAGCCCAGTACTTC.

This clonotype was detected only a few times. The V gene is TRBV3-1, the J gene TRBJ2-1; a possible D gene is TRBD1 (6 bases). The germline CDR1 and CDR2 sequences are LGHDT and YNNKEL (reference sequence). The CDR3 consists of 15 residues. V gave up 5 bases and J gave up 3 bases, with 14 bases separating them. In DNA form, the CDR3 reads TGTGCCAGCAGCTACCGGGACACCTACTACAATGAGCAGTTCTTC. Its protein product is CASSYRDTYYNEQFF.